These T cell receptor beta chains were read from a single sample in a study of control samples from healthy donors and cancer patients. Measured with immunoSEQ multiplex PCR; TCRdb has only the in-frame clones, and not every one. The sample has 100,000 or so clones, about 89% seen once. Sequenced material: blood. These receptor sequences come from a man in his thirties or forties in good health. CDR3s include the opening cysteine and the closing phenylalanine or tryptophan. Fields, in order: D gene, clone size, J gene, V gene, CDR3 protein, CDR3 DNA. A D gene is named only where the DNA matches it firmly. Size values are once, few and many counts, or a class for expanded clones, and some rows have none.

NA | NA | TRBJ2-3 | TRBV4-2 | CASSQRVTDTQYF | TGTGCCAGCAGCCAAAGAGTCACAGATACGCAGTATTTT
NA | NA | TRBJ2-3 | TRBV19 | CASSATGTDTQYF | TGTGCCAGTAGTGCGACAGGCACAGATACGCAGTATTTT
NA | once | TRBJ2-1 | TRBV28 | CASRYGQFYNEQFF | TGTGCCAGCAGATACGGACAGTTCTACAATGAGCAGTTCTTC
NA | NA | TRBJ1-2 | TRBV3-1/TRBV3-2 | CASSPLGGTGRGYTF | TGTGCCAGCAGCCCCCTTGGGGGGACTGGTCGTGGCTACACCTTC
TRBD2 | NA | TRBJ2-5 | TRBV30 | CAWSGTSGVTQYF | TGTGCCTGGAGTGGGACTAGCGGGGTGACCCAGTACTTC
TRBD1 | once | TRBJ1-1 | TRBV28 | CASSFGGQGARGTEAFF | TGTGCCAGCAGTTTCGGGGGACAGGGGGCGAGAGGCACTGAAGCTTTCTTT
NA | NA | TRBJ2-5 | TRBV10-1 | CASAEGTTVGETQYF | TGCGCCAGCGCCGAAGGGACGACCGTGGGAGAGACCCAGTACTTC
NA | NA | TRBJ2-3 | TRBV27 | CASSFRVSDTQYF | TGTGCCAGCAGTTTTAGAGTTTCAGATACGCAGTATTTT
NA | NA | TRBJ2-3 | TRBV12-3/TRBV12-4 | CASSNQGLTQYF | TGTGCCAGCAGTAACCAGGGTCTGACGCAGTATTTT
TRBD1 | NA | TRBJ2-1 | TRBV5-1 | CASSWTGDLNEQFF | TGCGCCAGCAGCTGGACAGGGGACCTCAATGAGCAGTTCTTC
NA | NA | TRBJ2-3 | TRBV2 | CASSNRRVGPDTQYF | TGTGCCAGCAGTAACCGGAGGGTCGGACCAGATACGCAGTATTTT
NA | NA | TRBJ1-5 | TRBV28 | CASGGNNRNQPQHF | TGTGCCAGCGGGGGGAATAATCGCAATCAGCCCCAGCATTTT
TRBD2 | NA | TRBJ2-4 | TRBV7-2 | CASSRGGNIQYF | TGTGCCAGCAGCCGGGGAGGGAACATTCAGTACTTC
TRBD2 | once | TRBJ2-2 | TRBV11-3 | CASSQSGSGGAVGELFF | TGTGCCAGCAGCCAGTCGGGAAGCGGGGGGGCGGTCGGGGAGCTGTTTTTT
TRBD2 | NA | TRBJ2-3 | TRBV4-1 | CASSQRLAVGDTQYF | TGCGCCAGCAGCCAAAGACTAGCGGTGGGAGATACGCAGTATTTT
TRBD1 | few | TRBJ1-2 | TRBV15 | CATSFGAGGAHGYTF | TGTGCCACCAGCTTCGGCGCAGGGGGCGCCCATGGCTACACCTTC
TRBD1 | NA | TRBJ1-2 | TRBV27 | CASRDRGYGYTF | TGTGCCAGTAGGGACAGGGGCTATGGCTACACCTTC
TRBD1 | NA | TRBJ2-5 | TRBV28 | CASSFATGGLETQYF | TGTGCCAGCAGCTTTGCGACAGGGGGCTTGGAGACCCAGTACTTC
TRBD1 | few | TRBJ1-6 | TRBV19 | CASSGGTANSPLHF | TGTGCCAGTAGTGGCGGGACAGCCAATTCACCCCTCCACTTT
NA | NA | TRBJ1-2 | TRBV12-3/TRBV12-4 | CASSTGDNYGYTF | TGTGCCAGCTCCACGGGGGATAACTATGGCTACACCTTC
NA | NA | TRBJ1-1 | TRBV3-1/TRBV3-2 | CASRQSSGLSNTEAFF | TGTGCCAGCAGGCAGTCCTCGGGACTGTCGAACACTGAAGCTTTCTTT
NA | NA | TRBJ1-6 | TRBV3-1/TRBV3-2 | CASSQARILTHLLHF | TGTGCCAGCAGCCAAGCCCGAATTCTTACCCATTTACTCCACTTT
NA | NA | TRBJ1-1 | TRBV29-1 | CSVNEGGTEAFF | TGCAGCGTTAACGAGGGTGGAACTGAAGCTTTCTTT
NA | once | TRBJ2-2 | TRBV15 | CATSRDTVNTGELFF | TGTGCCACCAGCAGAGATACAGTAAACACCGGGGAGCTGTTTTTT
NA | few | TRBJ2-7 | TRBV6-8 | CASSYRVPGRDNSEQYF | TGTGCCAGCAGTTACCGCGTCCCGGGACGTGATAATAGCGAGCAGTACTTC
TRBD2 | NA | TRBJ2-5 | TRBV11-2 | CASSLDLAGGQETQYF | TGTGCCAGCAGCTTAGATCTAGCGGGAGGCCAAGAGACCCAGTACTTC
NA | NA | TRBJ2-7 | TRBV9 | CASSAGRGNSYEQYF | TGTGCCAGCAGCGCCGGTAGGGGTAACTCCTACGAGCAGTACTTC
NA | NA | TRBJ1-3 | TRBV28 | CASSSDGRNTIYF | TGTGCCAGCAGTTCGGACGGGAGAAACACCATATATTTT
NA | NA | TRBJ1-3 | TRBV6-5 | CASSYLPQGSGTIYF | TGTGCCAGCAGTTACTTGCCACAGGGCTCCGGCACCATATATTTT
NA | NA | TRBJ2-1 | TRBV20-1 | CSASPRMPNDNEQFF | TGCAGTGCTAGTCCCCGGATGCCTAACGACAATGAGCAGTTCTTC
TRBD2 | NA | TRBJ2-1 | TRBV4-1 | CASSQDTLAGNEQFF | TGCGCCAGCAGCCAAGATACCCTAGCGGGAAATGAGCAGTTCTTC
NA | NA | TRBJ2-3 | TRBV3-1/TRBV3-2 | CASSQTLSSVNTDTQYF | TGTGCCAGCAGCCAAACGCTTTCTTCGGTTAACACAGATACGCAGTATTTT
TRBD1 | NA | TRBJ1-1 | TRBV14 | CASSKGQGMRFRLNTEAFF | TGTGCCAGCAGTAAGGGACAGGGGATGAGGTTTAGACTGAACACTGAAGCTTTCTTT
NA | NA | TRBJ2-6 | TRBV28 | CASSLGNSGANVLTF | TGTGCCAGCAGCCTCGGTAACTCTGGGGCCAACGTCCTGACTTTC
NA | NA | TRBJ1-1 | TRBV23-1 | CASSQNPTRGTEAFF | TGCGCCAGCAGTCAAAACCCGACGCGTGGCACTGAAGCTTTCTTT
NA | NA | TRBJ2-3 | TRBV5-1 | CASSSGTSTDTQYF | TGCGCCAGCAGCTCCGGGACCAGCACAGATACGCAGTATTTT
TRBD1 | NA | TRBJ1-5 | TRBV18 | CASSPQGAQSNQPQHF | TGTGCCAGCTCACCTCAGGGGGCGCAGAGCAATCAGCCCCAGCATTTT
TRBD2 | NA | TRBJ2-1 | TRBV24-1 | CATSDPRGRGGDEQFF | TGTGCCACCAGTGACCCGCGAGGGCGGGGGGGCGATGAGCAGTTCTTC
NA | NA | TRBJ1-1 | TRBV27 | CASSLSGGRQLEAFF | TGTGCCAGCAGTTTATCGGGAGGCAGACAACTTGAAGCTTTCTTT
TRBD1 | NA | TRBJ2-2 | TRBV5-6 | CASSSGQGGWSTGELFF | TGTGCCAGCAGCTCCGGACAGGGTGGGTGGTCCACCGGGGAGCTGTTTTTT
NA | NA | TRBJ1-1 | TRBV30 | CAWSVGRPMNTEAFF | TGTGCCTGGAGTGTGGGGCGGCCCATGAACACTGAAGCTTTCTTT
TRBD1 | NA | TRBJ1-3 | TRBV9 | CASSNDRDSRDTIYF | TGTGCCAGCAGCAATGACAGGGATTCTCGGGACACCATATATTTT
TRBD1 | once | TRBJ2-7 | TRBV28 | CASSGTGGLREQYF | TGTGCCAGCAGCGGGACAGGGGGATTAAGGGAGCAGTACTTC
TRBD1 | NA | TRBJ2-7 | TRBV7-2 | CASSLVGTGGYEQYF | TGTGCCAGCAGCTTAGTGGGGACAGGGGGGTACGAGCAGTACTTC
NA | NA | TRBJ2-3 | TRBV24-1 | CATSEKYYTDTQYF | TGTGCCACTAGCGAGAAGTACTACACAGATACGCAGTATTTT
NA | once | TRBJ1-1 | TRBV3-1/TRBV3-2 | CASTPGDYREAFF | TGTGCCAGCACCCCAGGAGACTACCGCGAAGCTTTCTTT
TRBD1 | NA | TRBJ2-7 | TRBV10-1 | CASPLIDRGLYEQYF | TGCGCCAGCCCTTTGATCGACAGGGGACTCTACGAGCAGTACTTC
NA | many | TRBJ2-3 | TRBV5-1 | CASSLESPLGTQYF | TGCGCCAGCAGCTTGGAATCCCCCCTTGGCACGCAGTATTTT
NA | NA | TRBJ2-7 | TRBV6-5 | CASSFEGRREQYF | TGTGCCAGCAGTTTCGAAGGGAGGAGGGAGCAGTACTTC
TRBD1 | NA | TRBJ1-2 | TRBV5-1 | CASSLVAGGSSNYGYTF | TGCGCCAGCAGCTTGGTCGCAGGGGGGAGTTCTAACTATGGCTACACCTTC
TRBD1 | NA | TRBJ2-2 | TRBV19 | CASSTGQVNTGELFF | TGTGCCAGTAGTACGGGACAGGTGAACACCGGGGAGCTGTTTTTT
TRBD1 | once | TRBJ1-3 | TRBV5-3 | CARSGRGQASDTIYF | TGTGCCAGAAGCGGGAGGGGACAGGCGTCAGACACCATATATTTT
NA | NA | TRBJ1-6 | TRBV5-1 | CASSLGSADSPLHF | TGCGCCAGCAGCCTCGGGTCGGCGGATTCACCCCTCCACTTT